The T cell receptor (beta chain) described here comes from a study of T cell changes during pregnancy in multiple sclerosis. This table comes from immunoSEQ multiplex PCR, and its TCRdb copy is limited to in-frame clones, with some not included. The sample lists tens of thousands of clones, 75% to 95% occurring once. The germline V and J ends were trimmed by 5 bases and 6 bases, with 10 bases remaining between them. CDR3 length: 12 amino acids. The germline gives CDR1 SGHTA, CDR2 FQGNSA. The chain links TRBV7-2 to TRBJ1-1, with D possibly being TRBD1 (5 bases). The receptor's source is a female donor with multiple sclerosis, enrolled in a pregnancy study. Material: peripheral blood, obtained before pregnancy. CDR3 DNA sequence: TGTGCCAGCAGCCACCGGGGGGCTGAAGCTTTCTTT. Protein sequence: CASSHRGAEAFF.